This T cell receptor (beta chain) was sequenced during a study of T-cell reconstitution after alpha-beta-depleted transplantation in children. Ten or more counts support this clonotype. V lost 6 bases to trimming and J lost 7 bases, with 8 bases between them. The CDR3 has 11 amino acids. The library targeted TCRbeta and was prepared with unique molecular identifiers. TCRdb reanalysed the PCR reads using MiXCR and keeps one entry per CDR3 protein. The sample consists of around 700,000 distinct CDR3 sequences, roughly 14% of them appearing once. The chain has TRBV12-3 or TRBV12-4 and TRBJ2-3, with D unclear. Sequenced material: PBMCs, taken before TCRalphabeta/CD19-depleted stem cell transplant. This TCR was recovered from a girl aged 2-10 years with congenital amegakaryocytic thrombocytopenia, due to receive a stem cell transplant. CDR3 DNA: TGTGCCAGCAGGCTCAATAATACGCAGTATTTT. Translated: CASRLNNTQYF.